The TCR beta chain under discussion was sequenced for a study of cytomegalovirus exposure and HLA in healthy donors. Across the study: Of roughly 400 genotyped donors, more than 70% clustered with self-reported Caucasian donors. Study results and limitations: The study had only CMV serostatus as immune exposure information. A later analysis showed HLA-associated TCR beta chains outstripping equally common others in clonal expansion. Across HLA loci, a later analysis found differing TCR association rates, with DRB1 most and HLA-C fewest.

About this clone itself: Its antigen is not identified.

The germline gives CDR1 SGHTA, CDR2 FQGNSA. After removal of 5 bases from V and 2 bases from J, the junction contained 10 bases not matched to a gene. This CDR3 contains 17 residues. Primers for the PCR totalled 60 Vbeta and 13 Jbeta. Only in-frame clones appear in the TCRdb table, and some are missing; sequencing was by immunoSEQ multiplex PCR. The sample has 110,000 to 150,000 clones, approximately 80% seen once; the top ten hold about 4.4%. Sample: PBMCs. The rearrangement links TRBV7-2 to TRBJ2-7; TRBD1 matches 12 bases. The receptor's source is a man between 40 and 49 years old in good health and CMV-seronegative. CDR3 in DNA: TGTGCCAGCAGCACCGCCGGGACAGGGGGCCTAACCTACGAGCAGTACTTC. This gives the protein CASSTAGTGGLTYEQYF.